The 26 T cell receptor beta chains below were found in one sample sequenced in a study of shared clonotypes between healthy human individuals (dated by TCRdb to 2020 to 2022). Library method: the immunoSEQ multiplex PCR assay. TCRdb carries this immuneACCESS record with in-frame sequences only. Its versions omit some clonotypes, under half of them owing to an unresolved V gene in the studies checked, with the rest unexplained. This sample gives a few million clones in total; 80% to 95% of them show up just once. The ten largest clones represent about 1.6% of the sample. CD8 naive samples were obtained by positive selection for CCR7 among CD45RO-negative cells, yielding a CD45RA+CCR7+ population from which TemRA cells were excluded. The sample taken for sequencing was naive CD8+ T cells from PBMCs. The sample's cell subset or site, from its label and the paper: CD45RA+CCR7+. All receptors derive from a man younger than 35 in good health. Some clones in this sample may be carry-over from other donors' samples.

On this clone: Additional DNA sequences in this sample encode the identical CDR3. V gene TRBV5-6 combines with J gene TRBJ2-7; no clear D. Germline V gene lookup returns CDR1 SGHDT and CDR2 YYEEEE. The CDR3 is made up of 12 amino acids. With 2 bases removed from V and 3 bases from J, the gap between germline ends came to 6 bases. Here the CDR3 DNA reads TGTGCCAGCAGCTTAGGCTACTACGAGCAGTACTTC. It translates to CASSLGYYEQYF.

Only a few counts were recorded for this clone. This chain joins TRBV30 and TRBJ1-2; possible D gene TRBD1, 5 bases. This CDR3 is built from 13 residues. Germline assignment: CDR1 GTSNPN and CDR2 SVGIG (reference sequence). The V end was cut by 4 bases, the J end by 4 bases, with 13 bases between. The chain's CDR3 is CAWIDDSGYGYTF. DNA of the CDR3: TGTGCCTGGATCGACGACAGCGGCTATGGCTACACCTTC. The full variable domain, its missing parts supplied by reference TRBV30 and TRBJ1-2, is SQTIHQWPATLVQPVGSPLSLECTVEGTSNPNLYWYRQAAGRGLQLLFYSVGIGQISSEVPQNLSASRPQDRQFILSSKKLLLSDSGFYLCAWIDDSGYGYTFGSGTRLTVV.

This chain links TRBV28 with TRBJ2-2; TRBD1 aligns across 8 bases. The CDR3 contains 14 residues. Germline lookup yields CDR1 MDHEN and CDR2 SYDVKM. The V segment lost 5 bases and the J segment 5 bases; nucleotides outside the gene matches: 4. The CDR3 sequence is CASSDRGSTGELFF. The DNA of the CDR3 is TGTGCCAGCAGTGACAGGGGAAGTACCGGGGAGCTGTTTTTT.

This chain uses TRBV2 with TRBJ1-5, with a tentative D call TRBD1 (5 bases). CDR1 is SNHLY and CDR2 is FYNNEI in the germline V gene. This CDR3 has 16 amino acids. V was pared by 6 bases and J by 0 bases, with 15 bases between. CDR3 sequence reads: CASRQGRSRSNQPQHF. CDR3 nucleotides: TGTGCCAGCAGGCAGGGTAGGTCCCGTAGCAATCAGCCCCAGCATTTT.

The chain combines TRBV27 with TRBJ2-7, with 12 bases fitting TRBD1. Trimming cost V 7 bases and J 2 bases; bases outside gene matches: 15. The CDR3 runs to 18 residues. CDR1 is MNHEY and CDR2 is SMNVEV in the germline V gene (reference sequence). The DNA for the CDR3 is TGTGCCAGCATTGGGTGGGGGACAGGGGGCGGAGGGGCCTACGAGCAGTACTTC. This sequence encodes CASIGWGTGGGGAYEQYF.

This clone has a single count. The V gene is TRBV27, the J gene TRBJ1-1; D gene ambiguous. Germline V gene sequence: CDR1 MNHEY, CDR2 SMNVEV (reference sequence). The CDR3 is 16 amino acids. V was pared by 5 bases and J by 3 bases, with 19 bases between. The CDR3 reads CASSPLPITGDTEAFF. In nucleotides, the CDR3 is TGTGCCAGCAGTCCCCTACCAATAACTGGGGACACTGAAGCTTTCTTT.

The chain carries TRBV14 and TRBJ2-7; TRBD1 matches at 11 bases. The CDR3 has 15 amino acids. Germline V gene data show CDR1 as SGHDN and CDR2 as FVKESK. V dropped 5 bases and J dropped 3; count of bases not matched to a gene: 6. CDR3: CASSTRDRGFYEQYF. CDR3 nucleotides: TGTGCCAGCAGCACCCGGGACAGGGGGTTCTACGAGCAGTACTTC.

The chain carries TRBV7-2 and TRBJ2-7; D is undetermined. This CDR3 is 14 amino acids long. The germline gives CDR1 SGHTA, CDR2 FQGNSA. V lost 3 bases and J 0 bases, leaving 9 bases between the germline ends. CDR3 sequence reads: CASSFLDGSYEQYF. CDR3 nucleotide sequence: TGTGCCAGCAGCTTTTTGGACGGCTCCTACGAGCAGTACTTC.

This chain uses TRBV29-1 with TRBJ2-7; possible D gene TRBD2, 6 bases. V lost 6 bases to trimming and J lost 0 bases, with 9 bases between them. This CDR3 is 12 amino acids long. Germline V gene sequence: CDR1 SQVTM, CDR2 ANQGSEA. Here the CDR3 reads CSVAGSSYEQYF. For the CDR3, the DNA is TGCAGCGTAGCGGGCAGCTCCTACGAGCAGTACTTC.

Concerning this clone itself: Other DNA sequences in this specimen translate into the identical CDR3. The chain uses TRBV29-1 and TRBJ2-7, with TRBD1 matching over 7 bases. This CDR3 spans 13 amino acids. Unmatched junction bases numbered 5, after V lost 6 bases and J lost 0 bases. Germline CDR1 is SQVTM and CDR2 is ANQGSEA. This CDR3 reads CSVPGQSSYEQYF. CDR3 nucleotide sequence: TGCAGCGTACCGGGACAGAGCTCCTACGAGCAGTACTTC.

The J gene is TRBJ2-1, the V gene TRBV6-4; 10 nucleotides match TRBD1. V shed 2 bases and J 8 bases; nucleotides not matched to a gene: 3. Germline CDR1 reads MRHNA; CDR2 reads SNTAGT. The CDR3 is 14 amino acids. DNA of the CDR3: TGTGCCAGCAGTGACGGGACAGGGGTAGATGAGCAGTTCTTC. Amino acid sequence: CASSDGTGVDEQFF.

There are a few counts of this clone. The gene calls are TRBV27 and TRBJ1-1, with 7 nucleotides matching TRBD1. The V segment lost 7 bases and the J segment 1 base; nucleotides outside the gene matches: 9. Germline V gives CDR1 MNHEY, CDR2 SMNVEV (reference sequence). The CDR3 is made up of 15 amino acids. CDR3 loop: CASTYLGGSNTEAFF. The CDR3 DNA follows: TGTGCCAGCACCTATCTAGGGGGCTCGAACACTGAAGCTTTCTTT.

This clone was detected a few times. V and J are TRBV25-1 and TRBJ2-5; the D is unclear. The CDR3 is 14 amino acids. With 1 base removed from V and 5 bases from J, the gap between germline ends came to 11 bases. Germline CDR1 is MGHDK and CDR2 is SYGVNS. DNA for the CDR3: TGTGCCAGCAGTGAATTAAGGGCCGGGGAGACCCAGTACTTC. Translated, it gives CASSELRAGETQYF.

A note on this clone: Distinct nucleotide sequences in the sample also encode this CDR3. The chain combines TRBV10-3 with TRBJ2-7, with a weak D call TRBD2 (6 bases). The V gene's germline CDR1 is ENHRY and CDR2 SYGVKD. The V end lost 2 bases, the J end lost 0 bases, and 8 bases lay between the germline ends. The CDR3 runs 14 residues. The CDR3 loop reads CAISEVGSSYEQYF. The CDR3 DNA reads as TGTGCCATCAGTGAGGTCGGGAGCTCCTACGAGCAGTACTTC.

The chain carries TRBV4-2 and TRBJ1-3, with 11 nucleotides matching TRBD1. V lost 2 bases and J lost 8; bases outside the gene matches: 5. The length of the CDR3 is 15 residues. Germline lookup yields CDR1 LGHNA and CDR2 YNFKEQ. For the CDR3, the DNA is TGTGCCAGCAGCCAAAAGGACAGGGGGCGGGACACCATATATTTT. This encodes CASSQKDRGRDTIYF.

The V gene is TRBV2, the J gene TRBJ2-7, with 7 bases that match TRBD1. The J segment lost 2 bases and the V segment lost 10 bases, leaving 8 bases of the junction unmatched. CDR1 is SNHLY and CDR2 is FYNNEI in the germline V gene. The length of the CDR3 is 13 residues. The CDR3 sequence is CATDRENAYEQYF. The CDR3 DNA reads as TGTGCCACCGACAGGGAGAATGCCTACGAGCAGTACTTC. The whole variable domain, filled in from reference TRBV2 and TRBJ2-7, reads EPEVTQTPSHQVTQMGQEVILRCVPISNHLYFYWYRQILGQKVEFLVSFYNNEISEKSEIFDDQFSVERPDGSNFTLKIRSTKLEDSAMYFCATDRENAYEQYFGPGTRLTVT.

The chain uses TRBV27 and TRBJ2-3; 8 nucleotides align to TRBD2. This CDR3 has 14 amino acids. Germline V gives CDR1 MNHEY, CDR2 SMNVEV (reference sequence). Trimming cost V 7 bases and J 3 bases; bases outside gene matches: 6. The CDR3 DNA is TGTGCCAGCACATGGACGGGGGGGACAGATACGCAGTATTTT. It encodes CASTWTGGTDTQYF.

A few counts support this clone. The chain recombines TRBV7-9 with TRBJ1-1, with D perhaps TRBD1 (5 bases). The CDR3 has 13 amino acids. The V gene lost 5 bases and the J gene lost 11 bases, with 18 bases spanning the gap. CDR1 and CDR2 from the germline V gene are SEHNR and FQNEAQ (reference sequence). As DNA, the CDR3 is TGTGCCAGCAGCCCCACCCTTCCAGGGAGTGCTTTCTTT. This encodes CASSPTLPGSAFF.

The chain combines TRBV9 with TRBJ2-2; D may match TRBD1 or TRBD2 (5 bases each). CDR1 is SGDLS and CDR2 is YYNGEE in the germline V gene. The CDR3 is 16 amino acids. Trimming shortened V by 4 bases and J by 6 bases, and 19 bases separated the two germline ends. In DNA, the CDR3 is TGTGCCAGCAGCCTCCGGGACCGGGACGTGGCCGGGGAGCTGTTTTTT. As protein: CASSLRDRDVAGELFF. Drawing the rest from reference TRBV9 and TRBJ2-2, the complete variable domain is DSGVTQTPKHLITATGQRVTLRCSPRSGDLSVYWYQQSLDQGLQFLIQYYNGEERAKGNILERFSAQQFPDLHSELNLSSLELGDSALYFCASSLRDRDVAGELFFGEGSRLTVL.

The CDR3 coding sequence is TGCAGCGTTGAAAAAAACAGGGGGCCGGGCTACACCTTC. Protein product: CSVEKNRGPGYTF. The chain recombines TRBV29-1 with TRBJ1-2; TRBD1 matches 9 bases. The CDR3 spans 13 residues. The germline V gene encodes CDR1 SQVTM and CDR2 ANQGSEA. Trimming removed 2 bases from V and 8 bases from J; junction bases left unmatched: 6.

Of note for this clone: This sample also contains other DNA sequences that code for the same CDR3. This chain links TRBV9 with TRBJ2-7, with TRBD2 identical over 8 bases. CDR3 length equals 15 residues. V lost 4 bases and J lost 2; bases outside the gene matches: 8. Germline-derived CDR1 and CDR2 are SGDLS and YYNGEE. The CDR3 here is CASSPGGRAAYEQYF. In nucleotides, the CDR3 is TGTGCCAGCAGCCCGGGGGGGAGGGCAGCCTACGAGCAGTACTTC.

The chain has TRBV5-6 and TRBJ2-5, with TRBD1 matching over 11 bases. CDR1 is SGHDT, CDR2 YYEEEE, per germline. After removal of 7 bases from V and 10 bases from J, the junction contained 9 bases not matched to a gene. This CDR3 is 13 amino acids long. The CDR3 loop reads CASWTGGKRGQYF. DNA for the CDR3: TGTGCCAGCTGGACAGGGGGCAAAAGAGGCCAGTACTTC.

This sequence joins TRBV11-2 and TRBJ2-5; TRBD2 might be the D (7 bases). V dropped 8 bases and J dropped 11 bases, with 12 bases sitting between them. Germline loops: CDR1 SGHAT, CDR2 FQNNGV. The CDR3 totals 10 residues. The CDR3 region is CASGGALQYF. In nucleotides, the CDR3 is TGTGCCAGCGGGGGGGCTCTGCAGTACTTC.

V and J are TRBV5-5 and TRBJ2-5, with D possibly being TRBD1 (6 bases). V was trimmed by 4 bases and J by 0 bases, leaving 10 bases between them. CDR1 is SGHKS, CDR2 YYEKEE, per germline (reference sequence). The CDR3 is 14 amino acids. The CDR3 here is CASSAGQYQETQYF. In nucleotides, the CDR3 is TGTGCCAGCAGCGCCGGACAGTACCAAGAGACCCAGTACTTC.

The V call is TRBV4-1, the J call TRBJ2-7; D is uncertain. The CDR3 runs to 13 residues. Between the trimmed V and J ends, which lost 1 base and 7 bases, there was a span of 11 bases. Per germline, CDR1 MGHRA and CDR2 YSYEKL. The chain's CDR3 is CASSQGPSREQYF. CDR3 DNA: TGCGCCAGCAGCCAAGGTCCTAGTAGAGAGCAGTACTTC.

In the case of this clone: This may stem from a read error, because a much larger clone lies one nucleotide away. J is TRBJ2-1 and V is TRBV11-3; D gene unclear. The V end was cut by 1 base, the J end by 7 bases, with 5 bases between. CDR1 and CDR2 (germline): SGHNT, YENEEA. The length of the CDR3 is 12 residues. The CDR3 DNA reads as TGTGCCAGCAGCTTAGGCATTAATGAGCAGTTCTTC. It codes for CASSLGINEQFF.